The 26 T cell receptor beta chains in this list originate from one sample, sequenced in a study of CD8+ T cells in alopecia areata. RNA was isolated and reverse transcribed to cDNA, the sequencing template. Generated by immunoSEQ multiplex PCR, the TCRdb table keeps only in-frame clones and is missing some. The sample was found to contain roughly 3,200 clones, and every one recurs. Sample time point: mouse skin 3 weeks after grafting. Here the sequenced sample was skin, taken at week 3. Receptor source: a C3H/HeJ mouse with alopecia areata. For this mouse line, the MHC haplotype is H2-k.

This clone is classed as medium-sized (0.01 to 0.1%). Gene labels here are mouse ones. The read ends 4 residues early relative to the CDR3; the germline J gene fills the gap. The V call is TRBV13-2, the J call TRBJ2-5; TRBD2 matches 10 bases. Germline V lookup: CDR1 NNHNN, CDR2 SYGAGS (reference sequence). Losses at the gene ends were 3 bases for V and 0 bases for J; bases not matched to a gene: 10. The length of the CDR3 is 18 residues. CDR3: CASGVSQDWGINQDTQYF. The sequenced CDR3 bases are TGTGCCAGCGGTGTTTCCCAGGACTGGGGGATTAACCAAGAC.

This clone was counted many times. These gene names are mouse names. This chain's CDR3 is CASSLGTGGNYAEQFF. The CDR3 DNA, read in part, is TGTGCCAGCAGCCTCGGGACTGGGGGGAACTATGCT. V is TRBV5 and J is TRBJ2-1, with 12 bases matching TRBD2. The read comes to an end 4 residues before the CDR3 does, leaving the germline J gene to fill in the end. Germline lookup yields CDR1 LGHNA and CDR2 YNLKQL (reference sequence). This CDR3 has 16 residues. The V and J ends lost 4 bases and 1 base, in that order; junction bases with no gene match: 2.

There are many counts of this clone. Gene labels here are mouse ones. The read finishes 4 residues shy of the CDR3 end, and the germline J gene is used to complete it. This chain links TRBV13-3 with TRBJ1-1; 9 bases match TRBD1. Germline CDR1 reads NNHDY; CDR2 reads SYVADS. There are 15 residues in the CDR3. V shed 4 bases, J shed 3 bases, and the junction held 7 bases outside the gene matches. CDR3 DNA (partial): TGTGCCAGCAGTTTGGACAGGGGAGGGGACACA. This gives the protein CASSLDRGGDT. The CDR3 reads in full as CASSLDRGGDTEVFF.

This clone is labeled as medium-sized (0.01 to 0.1%). Gene and germline names: mouse. The read terminates 4 residues before the CDR3 end, so the remaining end is supplied by the germline J gene. This chain links TRBV19 with TRBJ2-2; weak D call: TRBD2 (7 bases). Trimming shortened V by 2 bases and J by 4 bases, and 9 bases separated the two germline ends. From germline, CDR1 is FNHDT and CDR2 SITEND (reference sequence). The CDR3 totals 14 residues. The DNA read from the CDR3 is TGTGCCAGCAGTATGGGGGGCCGCACCGGG. Its translation is CASSMGGRTG. The entire CDR3 sequence reads CASSMGGRTGQLYF.

This clone has a count of ten or more. Gene and germline names: mouse. The CDR3 extends 4 residues past the end of the read, so its final part is completed from the germline J gene. The chain couples TRBV17 to TRBJ1-2; 8 nucleotides match TRBD1. Germline V lookup: CDR1 MNHDT, CDR2 YYDKIL. The ends lost 5 bases at V and 3 bases at J; junction bases unmatched: 5. This CDR3 comprises 14 residues. The CDR3 reads CASSGRGRDSDYTF. CDR3 DNA (partial): TGTGCTAGCAGTGGCAGGGGGCGGGACTCC.

In this sample, this clone is medium-sized. All gene names here are mouse names. The CDR3 is cut off 4 residues early in the read; its end comes from the germline J gene. The rearrangement uses TRBV19 and TRBJ1-1; 9 bases line up with TRBD1. Germline lookup yields CDR1 FNHDT and CDR2 SITEND (reference sequence). The CDR3 is 14 residues long. V lost 6 bases, J lost 0 bases, and 3 bases stayed unmatched. The CDR3 DNA, read in part, is TGTGCCAGCATCCGGGACAGGGCAAACACA. Translating it yields CASIRDRANT. The CDR3 as a whole reads CASIRDRANTEVFF.

At least ten counts were recorded for this clone. Genes and germline come from the mouse. With the read ending 4 residues before the CDR3 end, the germline J gene is used to fill in that end. The V and J genes are TRBV13-2 and TRBJ2-7, with D maybe TRBD1 (6 bases). The CDR3 covers 13 residues. Per the germline V gene, CDR1 is NNHNN and CDR2 is SYGAGS (reference sequence). The DNA read from the CDR3 is TGTGCCAGCGGTGATGAAGGGACATAT. Amino acids: CASGDEGTY. The entire CDR3 protein reads CASGDEGTYEQYF.

This clone has a handful of counts. These gene names are mouse names. Read data end 4 residues before the CDR3 end; the end is taken from the germline J gene. This chain connects TRBV13-1 to TRBJ1-1; 10 bases match TRBD1. The germline V gene has CDR1 NSHNY and CDR2 SYGAGN. V dropped 5 bases and J dropped 3; count of bases not matched to a gene: 4. CDR3 size: 14 residues. The covered CDR3 bases are TGTGCCAGCAGACCCGGGACAGGGGACACA. Its protein is CASRPGTGDT. The full CDR3 sequence reads CASRPGTGDTEVFF.

This clone was found a few times. Germline and genes: mouse. The sequence runs out 4 residues before the end of the CDR3; the remainder is reconstructed from the germline J gene. The chain recombines TRBV29 with TRBJ1-1; 9 bases line up with TRBD1. The CDR3 contains 15 residues. Germline loops: CDR1 MSHET, CDR2 SYDVDS. The ends lost 5 bases at V and 3 bases at J; junction bases unmatched: 7. CDR3 sequence reads: CASSPYRGRDTEVFF. Partial CDR3 DNA: TGTGCTAGCAGTCCCTACAGGGGGCGGGACACA.

Sample share makes this clone large (0.1 to 1%). Genes here carry mouse names. The CDR3 is cut off 4 residues early in the read; its end comes from the germline J gene. The rearrangement uses TRBV17 and TRBJ2-1; 7 nucleotides line up with TRBD1. Per germline, CDR1 MNHDT and CDR2 YYDKIL. This CDR3 has 14 residues. V shed 4 bases and J 4 bases; nucleotides not matched to a gene: 4. The DNA read from the CDR3 is TGTGCTAGCAGTATAGGGGACAGATATGCT. Translating gives CASSIGDRYA. In full, the CDR3 reads CASSIGDRYAEQFF.

This clone came up many times. Gene and germline names: mouse. The read falls 4 residues short of the CDR3 end, and the missing part is taken from the germline J gene. The chain joins TRBV13-2 to TRBJ2-1, with 8 bases that match TRBD2. The V segment lost 0 bases and the J segment 3 bases; nucleotides outside the gene matches: 2. The CDR3 extends over 15 amino acids. CDR1 and CDR2 from the germline V gene are NNHNN and SYGAGS (reference sequence). The CDR3 protein is CASGDADWGYAEQFF. The CDR3 DNA, read in part, is TGTGCCAGCGGTGATGCAGACTGGGGCTATGCT.

This clone appeared a few times. The genes and germline here are from mouse. From the germline J gene comes the end of the CDR3, since the read stops 3 residues before it. J is TRBJ1-6 and V is TRBV26; D is ambiguous. Being an ORF, TRBJ1-6 has a function that is uncertain. The germline CDR1 and CDR2 sequences are KGHPV and FQNQEV (reference sequence). Deletions cut 0 bases from V and 0 bases from J, with 3 bases between. The CDR3 extends over 15 amino acids. The sequenced CDR3 bases are TGTGCCAGCAGTCTGTCACTTTCCTATAATTCGCCC. This translates into CASSLSLSYNSP. The whole CDR3 protein reads CASSLSLSYNSPLYF.

This clone is judged large. Mouse germline and gene names are used. Read data end 4 residues before the CDR3 end; the end is taken from the germline J gene. This rearrangement joins TRBV16 to TRBJ2-1, with 9 positions matching TRBD2. V trimming: 4 bases; J trimming: 4 bases; junction bases outside the gene matches: 8. The germline gives CDR1 SGHSA, CDR2 FRNQAP. This CDR3 spans 16 amino acids. The part of the CDR3 DNA that was read is TGTGCAAGCAGCTCCGTGACTGGGGGAGTTTATGCT. Amino acids: CASSSVTGGVYA. The whole CDR3 protein reads CASSSVTGGVYAEQFF.

This clone is judged large. Gene names and germline match the mouse. The missing CDR3 end, 4 residues past where the read stops, is filled in from the germline J gene. The chain couples TRBV13-1 to TRBJ2-7; no clear D. The CDR3 covers 13 residues. Trimming pared 1 base from V and 0 bases from J, leaving 5 bases between. CDR1 is NSHNY and CDR2 is SYGAGN in the germline V gene. The CDR3 DNA, read in part, is TGTGCCAGCAGTGATTACATCTCCTAT. Its translation: CASSDYISY. The entire CDR3 sequence reads CASSDYISYEQYF.

This clone is deemed medium-sized. The gene symbols are mouse symbols. The CDR3 goes on 4 residues after the read ends, and that part is filled in from the germline J gene. The V call is TRBV12-2, the J call TRBJ1-2; 7 nucleotides match TRBD1. Unmatched junction bases numbered 0, after V lost 0 bases and J lost 0 bases. Germline loops: CDR1 SGHLS, CDR2 HYDKME. There are 14 residues in the CDR3. The sequenced CDR3 bases are TGTGCCAGCTCTCTCGACAGGGCAAACTCC. Its translation: CASSLDRANS. In full, the CDR3 reads CASSLDRANSDYTF.

This clone has a handful of counts. The genes and germline here are from mouse. The read halts 4 residues ahead of the CDR3 end, with the missing end drawn from the germline J gene. V is TRBV17 and J is TRBJ2-1, with D perhaps TRBD2 (5 bases). Germline V lookup: CDR1 MNHDT, CDR2 YYDKIL. The CDR3 has 15 residues. Trimming stripped 3 bases from V and 0 bases from J, with 9 bases between. The sequenced part of the CDR3 DNA is TGTGCTAGCAGTAGGTTTGGGGTTAACTATGCT. Protein sequence: CASSRFGVNYA. The whole CDR3 is CASSRFGVNYAEQFF.

This clone is medium-sized (0.01 to 0.1%) in the sample. Genes and germline come from the mouse. Here the CDR3 reads CTCSAIGNTLYF. The CDR3 bases that were read are TGCACCTGCAGTGCGATAGGGAAC. V gene TRBV1 combines with J gene TRBJ2-4; D ambiguous. The read terminates 4 residues ahead of where the CDR3 ends, so the germline J gene completes it. This CDR3 has 12 amino acids. Germline values: CDR1 NSQYPW, CDR2 LRSPGD (reference sequence).

This clone was recorded at least ten times. The gene symbols are mouse symbols. The CDR3 end is not reached by the read, which stops 4 residues before it; the germline J gene fills it in. The V gene is TRBV13-2, the J gene TRBJ2-7; 8 nucleotides line up with TRBD1. In germline, CDR1 is NNHNN, CDR2 SYGAGS (reference sequence). V dropped 2 bases and J dropped 2; count of bases not matched to a gene: 0. The CDR3 is 13 amino acids. The CDR3 sequence is CASGEQGAYEQYF. CDR3 DNA, as far as it was read: TGTGCCAGCGGTGAACAGGGGGCCTAT.

Note on this clone: Mouse names are used for the genes. Read sequence stops 4 residues before the CDR3 end, and the germline J gene provides the missing end. The V and J genes are TRBV15 and TRBJ2-3; TRBD1 agrees at 8 bases. After removal of 6 bases from V and 0 bases from J, the junction contained 5 bases not matched to a gene. This CDR3 contains 15 residues. Germline V lookup: CDR1 SGHND, CDR2 FRSKSL. The CDR3 sequence: CASRRTGTSAETLYF. CDR3 bases read: TGTGCCAGCAGACGGACAGGGACTAGTGCAGAA.

By share, this clone counts as medium-sized. The genes are named according to mouse. The read terminates 4 residues before the CDR3 end, so the remaining end is supplied by the germline J gene. This chain connects TRBV19 to TRBJ2-5, with a possible D match to TRBD1 (6 bases). The CDR3 is 14 amino acids. CDR1 and CDR2 (germline): FNHDT, SITEND (reference sequence). The part of the CDR3 DNA that was read is TGTGCCAGCAGTATCCCAGGGGCGGAAGAC. Its translation: CASSIPGAED. The full CDR3 is CASSIPGAEDTQYF.

This clone was recorded many times. Gene names are mouse gene names. The CDR3 is cut off 4 residues early in the read; its end comes from the germline J gene. The chain links TRBV13-2 to TRBJ2-7, with TRBD2 as a possible D gene (7 bases). With 2 bases removed from V and 3 bases from J, the gap between germline ends came to 12 bases. Germline values: CDR1 NNHNN, CDR2 SYGAGS (reference sequence). There are 14 residues in the CDR3. CDR3 bases read: TGTGCCAGCGGTGACCCCTGGGGGCACTAT. Protein: CASGDPWGHY. The whole CDR3 reads CASGDPWGHYEQYF.

By share of the sample, this clone is medium-sized. The gene names given are mouse names. Read sequence stops 4 residues before the CDR3 end, and the germline J gene provides the missing end. V and J are TRBV5 and TRBJ2-7; 11 bases are a match to TRBD2. This CDR3 is built from 16 residues. J lost 3 bases, V lost 4 bases, and 8 bases had no gene match. Per the germline V gene, CDR1 is LGHNA and CDR2 is YNLKQL (reference sequence). CDR3 loop: CASSPLMDWGDYEQYF. The DNA read from the CDR3 is TGTGCCAGCAGCCCCCTAATGGACTGGGGGGACTAT.

In its sample, this clone ranks as medium-sized. Gene names follow the mouse nomenclature. The CDR3 sequence is CASSIGLGGAETLYF. CDR3 bases read: TGTGCCAGCAGTATCGGACTGGGGGGTGCAGAA. This chain connects TRBV19 to TRBJ2-3, with TRBD2 matching over 10 bases. The CDR3 extends 4 residues past the end of the read, so its final part is completed from the germline J gene. Germline loops: CDR1 FNHDT, CDR2 SITEND (reference sequence). V dropped 2 bases and J dropped 1; count of bases not matched to a gene: 1. The CDR3 has 15 residues.

In this sample, this clone turned up many times. Genes and germline are mouse. Coverage ceases 4 residues before the CDR3 finishes, and the germline J gene fills in the end. The J gene is TRBJ2-3, the V gene TRBV2; TRBD2 agrees at 8 bases. Germline V gene lookup returns CDR1 LGHNA and CDR2 YSYQKL. The trim removed 0 bases at V and 1 base at J, leaving 3 bases unmatched. The CDR3 covers 16 residues. Incomplete CDR3 DNA: TGTGCCAGCAGCCAAGACTGGGGGGCTGGTGCAGAA. It is translated as CASSQDWGAGAE. The CDR3 reads in full as CASSQDWGAGAETLYF.

This clone is labeled as medium-sized. All gene names here are mouse names. CDR3 region: CASSIDWGGYAEQFF. CDR3 DNA, as far as it was read: TGTGCCAGCAGTATCGACTGGGGGGGCTATGCT. The chain carries TRBV19 and TRBJ2-1, with TRBD2 matching over 11 bases. The read falls 4 residues short of the CDR3 end, and the missing part is taken from the germline J gene. The V segment lost 2 bases and the J segment 3 bases; nucleotides outside the gene matches: 1. This CDR3 has 15 residues. Germline V CDR1 and CDR2: FNHDT, SITEND (reference sequence).

By frequency in the sample, this clone is medium-sized. Germline and genes: mouse. From the germline J gene comes the end of the CDR3, since the read stops 4 residues before it. The chain combines TRBV17 with TRBJ2-7, with TRBD2 matching 10 bases. This CDR3 is built from 13 residues. CDR1 is MNHDT, CDR2 YYDKIL, per germline. The sequenced CDR3 bases are TGTGCTAGCAGTCCGGGACTGGGGTAT. Translation: CASSPGLGY. The full CDR3 reads CASSPGLGYEQYF.